This T cell receptor (beta chain) was profiled in a study of blood T cell repertoires in COVID-19. About the study: There were acute and convalescent COVID-19 samples, and they came from the United States, Italy and Spain.

This CDR3 region has 17 residues. With 2 bases clipped from V and 3 bases from J, the junction kept 7 bases outside the gene matches. Germline CDR1 and CDR2: MDHEN and SYDVKM. The protocol was immunoSEQ multiplex PCR, while the TCRdb copy is restricted to in-frame clones and leaves out a portion. The data show approximately 180,000 clones, with around 73% seen just once and around a sixth held by the top ten. The chain combines TRBV28 with TRBJ2-3; TRBD1 matches 11 bases. The source is a woman between 45 and 60 years old who had recovered from COVID-19. The source material was PBMCs or T cells enriched from blood (not recorded which). CDR3 bases: TGTGCCAGCAGTTTACCGGACAGGGGGCGCGGGACAGATACGCAGTATTTT. This codes for CASSLPDRGRGTDTQYF.